The 19 T cell receptor beta chains below all came from one sample that was sequenced in a study of Graves' ophthalmopathy and Graves' hyperthyroidism. The TCR beta CDR3 regions underwent amplification from RNA transcripts. First-round RT-PCR used HTBI primers; second-round multiplex PCR followed. TCRdb reprocessed the multiplex PCR reads via MiXCR and lists one record per CDR3 protein. The data show about 740,000 distinct CDR3 sequences, roughly 40% seen once. The sequenced material came from peripheral blood. The receptors were gathered from an adult man with Graves' ophthalmopathy.

In this sample, this clonotype turned up a few times. The CDR3 DNA reads TGCAGCGTTATAAGACAGGGGACTAGCACAGATACGCAGTATTTT. Encoded protein: CSVIRQGTSTDTQYF. The rearrangement uses TRBV29-1 and TRBJ2-3; 8 bases line up with TRBD1. Looked up from germline, CDR1 is SQVTM and CDR2 is ANQGSEA. The CDR3 is 15 residues long. V was pared by 5 bases and J by 0 bases, with 7 bases of the junction left unmatched.

With respect to this clonotype: At one of its ends the junction is not consistent with the germline gene, which may arise from a read error. The gene calls are TRBV10-3 and TRBJ1-1, with D tentatively TRBD1 (5 bases). Germline values: CDR1 ENHRY, CDR2 SYGVKD. The CDR3 is made up of 16 amino acids. The CDR3 nucleotides are TGTGCCAGCAGTCCCCTTAGGGGACGCATGAACACTGAAGCTTTCTTT. It encodes CASSPLRGRMNTEAFF.

This clonotype was seen repeatedly, ten times or more. The chain is built from TRBV2 and TRBJ1-4; D is undetermined. The V gene's germline CDR1 is SNHLY and CDR2 FYNNEI. Trimming took off 6 bases at V and 5 bases at J, with 13 bases between the two ends. The CDR3 totals 14 residues. The DNA for the CDR3 is TGTGCCAGCAGGCAACGACAAGGGAATGAAAAACTGTTTTTT. Amino acid sequence: CASRQRQGNEKLFF.

This clonotype occurred many times. The rearrangement joins TRBV7-9 to TRBJ1-5, with D unclear. Per germline, CDR1 SEHNR and CDR2 FQNEAQ (reference sequence). The CDR3 sequence is 13 residues long. V was pared by 2 bases and J by 7 bases, with 9 bases between. The CDR3 nucleotides are TGTGCCAGCAGCTTATCTTACTTGCAGCCCCAGCATTTT. As protein: CASSLSYLQPQHF.

This clonotype was detected once. The chain has TRBV10-2 and TRBJ1-2, with D possibly being TRBD1 (5 bases). Germline-derived CDR1 and CDR2 are WSHSY and SAAADI. The CDR3 is 16 residues long. V was pared by 0 bases and J by 2 bases, with 13 bases between. The CDR3 reads CASSESLGRENYGYTF. CDR3 sequence (DNA): TGCGCCAGCAGTGAGTCGTTGGGCAGGGAGAACTATGGCTACACCTTC.

The gene calls are TRBV20-1 and TRBJ2-2, with 7 bases lining up with TRBD1. Germline V gene sequence: CDR1 DFQATT, CDR2 SNEGSKA (reference sequence). V lost 4 bases and J lost 4; bases outside the gene matches: 6. The CDR3 loop spans 14 amino acids. The DNA for the CDR3 is TGCAGTGCTATGGACAGGACGTTCACCGGGGAGCTGTTTTTT. This sequence encodes CSAMDRTFTGELFF.

The chain joins TRBV20-1 to TRBJ2-5, with 8 bases lining up with TRBD2. This CDR3 is 13 amino acids long. The germline CDR1 and CDR2 sequences are DFQATT and SNEGSKA (reference sequence). The ends lost 0 bases at V and 5 bases at J; junction bases unmatched: 2. Here the CDR3 reads CSARDPGGETQYF. In nucleotides, the CDR3 is TGCAGTGCTAGAGATCCGGGGGGGGAGACCCAGTACTTC.

The V gene is TRBV24-1, the J gene TRBJ1-5; the D is unclear. Trimming left V 11 bases short and J 3 bases short, with 16 bases between. This CDR3 region has 14 residues. From germline, CDR1 is KGHDR and CDR2 SFDVKD. In DNA form, the CDR3 reads TGTGCCAACCCACCTGTGGGGAACAATCAGCCCCAGCATTTT. It is translated as CANPPVGNNQPQHF.

This sequence joins TRBV9 and TRBJ1-6, with D perhaps matching TRBD1 (5 bases). CDR1 and CDR2 from the germline V gene are SGDLS and YYNGEE. The CDR3 is 15 residues long. V lost 5 bases and J lost 8, with 17 bases in between. For the CDR3, the DNA is TGTGCCAGCAGTAAGACCGGGACCACCGATTCACCCCTCCACTTT. This gives the protein CASSKTGTTDSPLHF.

This rearrangement joins TRBV6-5 to TRBJ2-5; D is perhaps TRBD2 (6 bases). Germline V CDR1 and CDR2: MNHEY, SVGAGI. The CDR3 runs to 11 residues. V gave up 7 bases and J gave up 7 bases, with 10 bases separating them. CDR3 DNA: TGTGCCAGCAATAGGGGAGGGACCCAGTACTTC. The encoded protein is CASNRGGTQYF.

There are many counts of this clonotype. CDR3 nucleotides: TGTGCCAGCATCCGGGAGGGGGTGGAGACCCAGTACTTC. Translation gives CASIREGVETQYF. The genes are TRBV11-2 and TRBJ2-5; 8 bases map to TRBD2. CDR3 length: 13 amino acids. Trimming took 7 bases from V and 5 from J; bases not matched to a gene: 6. Germline values: CDR1 SGHAT, CDR2 FQNNGV.

This clonotype was seen a single time. This may be a read error, as it is one base from a much larger clone. The chain links TRBV2 to TRBJ1-3; D is possibly TRBD1 (6 bases). This CDR3 contains 16 residues. Germline V gene sequence: CDR1 SNHLY, CDR2 FYNNEI. In DNA form, the CDR3 reads TGTGCCAGCAGCGTTGACAGGCGTGACTCTGGAAACACCATGTATTTT. It codes for CASSVDRRDSGNTMYF.

The gene calls are TRBV29-1 and TRBJ1-2; no definite D call. Per the germline V gene, CDR1 is SQVTM and CDR2 is ANQGSEA. The CDR3 covers 13 residues. CDR3 residues: CSEYGRADYGYTF. The CDR3 DNA sequence: TGCAGTGAGTACGGAAGAGCGGACTATGGCTACACCTTC.

At least ten counts were recorded for this clonotype. The chain has TRBV15 and TRBJ1-3, with a tentative D call TRBD1 (5 bases). V was shortened by 3 bases and J by 10 bases, with 19 bases between the two germline ends. Germline V CDR1 and CDR2: LNHNV, YYDKDF (reference sequence). The CDR3 length is 15 residues. CDR3 residues: CATSRPGTWRGTIYF. DNA for the CDR3: TGTGCCACCAGCAGGCCCGGGACCTGGAGAGGGACCATATATTTT.

This clonotype was recorded many times. The rearrangement joins TRBV6-5 to TRBJ2-7; TRBD1 is a possible D gene (6 bases). The CDR3 is 15 amino acids. The germline gives CDR1 MNHEY, CDR2 SVGAGI. Trimming took off 6 bases at V and 0 bases at J, with 15 bases between the two ends. This chain's CDR3 is CASSSGTPLSYEQYF. DNA of the CDR3: TGTGCCAGCAGCTCCGGGACACCACTCTCCTACGAGCAGTACTTC.

On this clonotype itself: Lacking the conserved final phenylalanine or tryptophan, this CDR3 likely reflects a read error. The chain is built from TRBV20-1 and TRBJ2-5; the D gene is possibly TRBD2 (5 bases). CDR1 is DFQATT and CDR2 is SNEGSKA in the germline V gene (reference sequence). CDR3 length: 12 amino acids. V lost 6 bases and J 2 bases, leaving 10 bases between the germline ends. In nucleotides, the CDR3 is TGCAGTGCCCGGGGAAATCAAGAGACCCAGTACGTC. Its protein is CSARGNQETQYV.

The chain links TRBV27 to TRBJ1-6; tentatively, D is TRBD1 (6 bases). V shed 9 bases and J shed 9 bases, with 15 bases lying between them. Germline V gene lookup returns CDR1 MNHEY and CDR2 SMNVEV (reference sequence). This CDR3 is built from 13 residues. CDR3: CASSQGLGSPLHF. The DNA of the CDR3 is TGTGCCAGTTCACAGGGTTTAGGTTCACCCCTCCACTTT.

The chain has TRBV7-3 and TRBJ2-5; possibly TRBD1 for D (7 bases). V was clipped by 5 bases and J by 0 bases, with 16 bases between them. CDR1 is SGHTA, CDR2 FQGTGA, per germline. The CDR3 covers 16 residues. Here the CDR3 reads CASSQGAGGYQETQYF. The CDR3 DNA follows: TGTGCCAGCAGCCAAGGGGCAGGGGGGTACCAAGAGACCCAGTACTTC.

This clonotype has only one observation. This sequence joins TRBV10-3 and TRBJ1-3, with 11 bases identical to TRBD1. The V and J ends lost 10 bases and 4 bases, in that order; junction bases with no gene match: 9. The CDR3 is 15 residues long. Germline V gives CDR1 ENHRY, CDR2 SYGVKD. The CDR3 coding sequence is TGTGCCAGCGCGACCGGACAGGGGGCCGGAAACACCATATATTTT. Translation gives CASATGQGAGNTIYF.